This entry lists 17 T cell receptor beta chains sequenced from one sample in a study of OX40 agonist ivuxolimab in advanced cancers. TCRdb's copy holds only in-frame clones and misses some; the assay was immunoSEQ multiplex PCR. Here the sample spans 70,000 to 95,000 clones, about four fifths being singletons. The material was CD4+ or CD8+ T cells sorted from blood, obtained in a trial of the OX40 agonist ivuxolimab. The receptors originated from an adult with an advanced solid tumor such as melanoma, head and neck, liver or kidney cancer.

This clone was observed once. CDR3 nucleotide sequence: TGTGCCAGTTCCGGGACAGGGGGCAAGATCGGGGAGCTGTTTTTT. Translating gives CASSGTGGKIGELFF. V gene TRBV19 combines with J gene TRBJ2-2, with 12 bases identical to TRBD1. V dropped 8 bases and J dropped 7; count of bases not matched to a gene: 8. The CDR3 runs 15 residues. Germline CDR1 reads LNHDA; CDR2 reads SQIVND (reference sequence).

This clone was seen a single time. This chain joins TRBV29-1 and TRBJ1-3; D gene uncertain. The CDR3 length is 15 residues. The germline CDR1 and CDR2 sequences are SQVTM and ANQGSEA. With 0 bases removed from V and 1 base from J, the gap between germline ends came to 10 bases. In nucleotides, the CDR3 is TGCAGCGTTGAAGATGATATGGGGTCTGGAAACACCATATATTTT. Translated: CSVEDDMGSGNTIYF.

This chain links TRBV13 with TRBJ2-1; D gene uncertain. Germline V gene data show CDR1 as PRHDT and CDR2 as FYEKMQ (reference sequence). Trimming shortened V by 0 bases and J by 2 bases, and 17 bases separated the two germline ends. The CDR3 has 18 amino acids. CDR3 coding DNA: TGTGCCAGCAGCTTAGGGGGCCGCGGATCTCGCACCTACAATGAGCAGTTCTTC. As protein: CASSLGGRGSRTYNEQFF.

The CDR3 region is CASSEWAQWGVEQYF. CDR3 bases: TGTGCCAGCAGTGAATGGGCCCAATGGGGGGTCGAGCAGTACTTC. The chain joins TRBV6-1 to TRBJ2-7, with a possible D match to TRBD2 (6 bases). V lost 2 bases to trimming and J lost 6 bases, with 17 bases between them. The V gene's germline CDR1 is MNHNS and CDR2 SASEGT. The CDR3 runs 15 residues.

This chain joins TRBV6-5 and TRBJ2-1; 11 nucleotides match TRBD2. The CDR3 spans 15 residues. Looked up from germline, CDR1 is MNHEY and CDR2 is SVGAGI. Trimming removed 6 bases from V and 3 bases from J; junction bases left unmatched: 4. This CDR3 is CASRPGTSGYNEQFF. CDR3 sequence (DNA): TGTGCCAGCAGACCCGGGACTAGCGGCTACAATGAGCAGTTCTTC.

The V gene is TRBV5-1, the J gene TRBJ2-5; D not resolved. V was clipped by 1 base and J by 4 bases, with 8 bases between them. Germline CDR1 and CDR2: SGHRS and YFSETQ. There are 13 residues in the CDR3. DNA of the CDR3: TGCGCCAGCAGCTTGCTGGGCGGAGAGACCCAGTACTTC. This encodes CASSLLGGETQYF. The full variable domain, its missing parts supplied by reference TRBV5-1 and TRBJ2-5, is KAGVTQTPRYLIKTRGQQVTLSCSPISGHRSVSWYQQTPGQGLQFLFEYFSETQRNKGNFPGRFSGRQFSNSRSEMNVSTLELGDSALYLCASSLLGGETQYFGPGTRLLVL.

The chain links TRBV27 to TRBJ2-1, with 9 bases aligning to TRBD2. Germline V lookup: CDR1 MNHEY, CDR2 SMNVEV (reference sequence). Unmatched junction bases numbered 8, after V lost 7 bases and J lost 4 bases. This CDR3 is 15 amino acids long. The CDR3, as DNA: TGTGCCAGCACCCAGACTAGCGGATATTACAATGAGCAGTTCTTC. It translates to CASTQTSGYYNEQFF.

CDR3 nucleotide sequence: TGCGCCAGCAGCCGAGCCGGGACAGGGGGCACCGGGGAGCTGTTTTTT. Encoded protein: CASSRAGTGGTGELFF. This sequence joins TRBV4-1 and TRBJ2-2; 11 bases are a match to TRBD1. Germline assignment: CDR1 MGHRA and CDR2 YSYEKL. The CDR3 runs to 16 residues. The V gene end was trimmed by 4 bases and the J gene end by 4 bases; junction bases not matched to a gene: 5.

V is TRBV5-1 and J is TRBJ1-2; perhaps TRBD1 as D (6 bases). Germline CDR1 and CDR2: SGHRS and YFSETQ. Trimming stripped 7 bases from V and 8 bases from J, with 18 bases between. CDR3 length: 13 residues. The CDR3 spells CASAMTGFNGYTF. CDR3 DNA: TGCGCCAGCGCCATGACAGGTTTCAACGGCTACACCTTC.

V is TRBV18 and J is TRBJ2-2; 13 bases agree with TRBD2. Germline V lookup: CDR1 KGHSH, CDR2 LQKENI. The V and J ends lost 1 base and 0 bases, in that order; junction bases with no gene match: 11. The CDR3 spans 21 residues. CDR3: CASSPLLPGLAGPANTGELFF. As DNA, the CDR3 is TGTGCCAGCTCACCACTCCTTCCGGGACTAGCGGGACCTGCGAACACCGGGGAGCTGTTTTTT.

V and J are TRBV2 and TRBJ2-7; D might be TRBD2 (6 bases). CDR3 size: 12 residues. V was cut by 7 bases and J by 5 bases, with 12 bases left in between. CDR1 is SNHLY, CDR2 FYNNEI, per germline. CDR3 DNA sequence: TGTGCCAGCATGGGACTTAACGACGAGCAGTACTTC. This translates into CASMGLNDEQYF.

J is TRBJ2-3 and V is TRBV29-1, with a possible D match to TRBD2 (5 bases). The CDR3 contains 12 residues. V lost 7 bases, J lost 0 bases, and 8 bases lay in between. The germline V gene has CDR1 SQVTM and CDR2 ANQGSEA. The CDR3, as DNA: TGCAGCGCTGGACTTAGCACAGATACGCAGTATTTT. Encoded protein: CSAGLSTDTQYF.

The V and J genes are TRBV7-2 and TRBJ2-1; maybe TRBD2 (6 bases). The CDR3 contains 15 residues. Germline assignment: CDR1 SGHTA and CDR2 FQGNSA. Deletions cut 5 bases from V and 9 bases from J, with 20 bases between. CDR3 nucleotides: TGTGCCAGCAGCCAAGATAGACTAGATATGGGTGAGCAGTTCTTC. It encodes CASSQDRLDMGEQFF. Drawing the rest from reference TRBV7-2 and TRBJ2-1, the complete variable domain is GAGVSQSPSNKVTEKGKDVELRCDPISGHTALYWYRQSLGQGLEFLIYFQGNSAPDKSGLPSDRFSAERTGGSVSTLTIQRTQQEDSAVYLCASSQDRLDMGEQFFGPGTRLTVL.

The rearrangement uses TRBV13 and TRBJ1-4; no clear D gene. V dropped 2 bases and J dropped 0 bases, with 7 bases sitting between them. The germline V gene encodes CDR1 PRHDT and CDR2 FYEKMQ (reference sequence). The CDR3 spans 15 residues. As DNA, the CDR3 is TGTGCCAGCAGCTTATCGTCAGCAACTAATGAAAAACTGTTTTTT. This codes for CASSLSSATNEKLFF.

The rearrangement uses TRBV7-2 and TRBJ1-2; D uncertain. CDR1 and CDR2 from the germline V gene are SGHTA and FQGNSA. Trimming removed 1 base at V and 1 base at J, with 10 bases between. The CDR3 spans 15 residues. CDR3: CASSLVSRINYGYTF. CDR3 coding DNA: TGTGCCAGCAGCTTAGTTTCCAGGATTAACTATGGCTACACCTTC. The whole variable domain, filled in from reference TRBV7-2 and TRBJ1-2, reads GAGVSQSPSNKVTEKGKDVELRCDPISGHTALYWYRQSLGQGLEFLIYFQGNSAPDKSGLPSDRFSAERTGGSVSTLTIQRTQQEDSAVYLCASSLVSRINYGYTFGSGTRLTVV.

The V call is TRBV1, the J call TRBJ2-7; the table names TRBD2, a call not compared with the DNA. TRBV1 is a recognized pseudogene. The CDR3 totals 12 residues. Here the CDR3 reads CPKLAGDYEQYF. DNA of the CDR3: TGCCCTAAACTAGCGGGAGACTACGAGCAGTACTTC.

V gene TRBV6-1 combines with J gene TRBJ1-2; unclear D gene. The CDR3 contains 12 residues. Trimming cost V 3 bases and J 4 bases, with 6 bases left between them. Germline V CDR1 and CDR2: MNHNS, SASEGT. The DNA for the CDR3 is TGTGCCAGCAGTGACACGGCCTATGGCTACACCTTC. Its protein is CASSDTAYGYTF.